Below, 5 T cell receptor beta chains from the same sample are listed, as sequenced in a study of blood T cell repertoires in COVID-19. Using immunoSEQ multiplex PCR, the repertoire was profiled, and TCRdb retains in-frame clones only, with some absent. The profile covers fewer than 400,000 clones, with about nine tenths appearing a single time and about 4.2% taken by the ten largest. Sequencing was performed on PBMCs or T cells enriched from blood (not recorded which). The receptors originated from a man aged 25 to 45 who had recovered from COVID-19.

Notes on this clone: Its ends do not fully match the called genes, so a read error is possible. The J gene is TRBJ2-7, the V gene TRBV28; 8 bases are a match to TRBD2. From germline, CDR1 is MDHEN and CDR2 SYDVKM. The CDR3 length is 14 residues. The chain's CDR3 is CASTLGTSSYEQYF. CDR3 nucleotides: TGTGCCAGCACTTTAGGGACTAGCTCCTACGAGCAGTACTTC.

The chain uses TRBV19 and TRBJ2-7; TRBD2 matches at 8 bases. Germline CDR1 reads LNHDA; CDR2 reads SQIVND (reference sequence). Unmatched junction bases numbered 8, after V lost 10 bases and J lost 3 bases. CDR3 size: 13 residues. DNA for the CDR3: TGTGCCACCTCGGGGGGGGCCTTCTACGAGCAGTACTTC. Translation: CATSGGAFYEQYF.

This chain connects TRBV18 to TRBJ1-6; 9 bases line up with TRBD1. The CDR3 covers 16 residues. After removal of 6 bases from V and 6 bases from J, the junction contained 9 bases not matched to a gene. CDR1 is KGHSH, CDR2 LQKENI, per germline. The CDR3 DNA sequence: TGTGCCAGCTCCCTCTTCAGGGGACAGGGTAATTCACCCCTCCACTTT. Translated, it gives CASSLFRGQGNSPLHF.

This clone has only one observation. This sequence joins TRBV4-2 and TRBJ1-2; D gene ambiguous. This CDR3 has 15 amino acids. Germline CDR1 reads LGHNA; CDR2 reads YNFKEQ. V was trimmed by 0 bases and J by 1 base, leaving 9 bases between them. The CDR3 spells CASSQDLTINYGYTF. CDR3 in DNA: TGTGCCAGCAGCCAAGATCTAACCATTAACTATGGCTACACCTTC.

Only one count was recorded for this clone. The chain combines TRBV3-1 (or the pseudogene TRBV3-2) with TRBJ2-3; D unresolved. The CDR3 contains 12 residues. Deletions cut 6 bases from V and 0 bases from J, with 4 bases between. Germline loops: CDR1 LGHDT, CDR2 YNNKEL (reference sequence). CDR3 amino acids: CASSRSTDTQYF. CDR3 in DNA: TGTGCCAGCAGTAGAAGCACAGATACGCAGTATTTT.